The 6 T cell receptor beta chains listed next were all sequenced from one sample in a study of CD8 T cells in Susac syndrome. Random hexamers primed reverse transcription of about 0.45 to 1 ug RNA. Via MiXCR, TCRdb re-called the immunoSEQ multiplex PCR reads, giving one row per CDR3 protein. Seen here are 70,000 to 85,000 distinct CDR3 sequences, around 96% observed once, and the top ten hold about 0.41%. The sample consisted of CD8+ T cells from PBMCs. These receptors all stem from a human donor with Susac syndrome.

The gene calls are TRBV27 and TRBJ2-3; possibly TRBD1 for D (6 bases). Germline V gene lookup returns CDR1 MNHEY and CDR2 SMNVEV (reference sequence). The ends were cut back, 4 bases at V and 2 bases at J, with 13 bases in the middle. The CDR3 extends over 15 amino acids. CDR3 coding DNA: TGTGCCAGCAGTTGGACGGACAGTCTCACAGATACGCAGTATTTT. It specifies CASSWTDSLTDTQYF.

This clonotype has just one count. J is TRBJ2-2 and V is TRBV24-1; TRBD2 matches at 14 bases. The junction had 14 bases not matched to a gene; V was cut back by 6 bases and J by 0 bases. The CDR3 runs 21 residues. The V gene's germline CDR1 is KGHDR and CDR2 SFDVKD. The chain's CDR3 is CATSPGLAGVGAETNTGELFF. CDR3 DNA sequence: TGTGCCACCAGTCCGGGACTAGCGGGAGTGGGGGCGGAGACGAACACCGGGGAGCTGTTTTTT.

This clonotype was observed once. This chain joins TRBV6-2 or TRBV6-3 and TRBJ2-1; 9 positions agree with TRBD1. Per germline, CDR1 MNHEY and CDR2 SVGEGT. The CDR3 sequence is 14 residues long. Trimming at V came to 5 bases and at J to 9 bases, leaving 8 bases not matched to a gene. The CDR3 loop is CASSTPGQGIEQFF. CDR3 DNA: TGTGCCAGCAGTACCCCGGGACAGGGTATTGAGCAGTTCTTC.

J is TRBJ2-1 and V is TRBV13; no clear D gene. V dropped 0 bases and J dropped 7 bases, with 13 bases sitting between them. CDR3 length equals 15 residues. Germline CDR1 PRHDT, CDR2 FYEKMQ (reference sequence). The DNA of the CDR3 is TGTGCCAGCAGCTTAGGCCAACTCAGCTCGAATGAGCAGTTCTTC. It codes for CASSLGQLSSNEQFF.

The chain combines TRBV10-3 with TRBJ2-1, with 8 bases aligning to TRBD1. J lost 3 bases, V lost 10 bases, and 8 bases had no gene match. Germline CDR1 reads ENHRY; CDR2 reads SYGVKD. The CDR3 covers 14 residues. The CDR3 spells CATRTGGDYNEQFF. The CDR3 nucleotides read TGTGCCACCAGAACAGGGGGAGACTACAATGAGCAGTTCTTC.

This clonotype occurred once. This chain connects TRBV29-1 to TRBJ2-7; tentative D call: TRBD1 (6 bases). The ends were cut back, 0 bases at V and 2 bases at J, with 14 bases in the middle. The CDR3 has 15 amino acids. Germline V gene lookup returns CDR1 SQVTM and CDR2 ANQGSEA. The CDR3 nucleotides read TGCAGCGTTGAAGATTCCACAGGGCGAACCTACGAGCAGTACTTC. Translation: CSVEDSTGRTYEQYF.